This T cell receptor (beta chain) is drawn from a study of blood T cell repertoires in COVID-19. At the level of the study: T cells, B-cell-depleted T cells, or PBMCs supplied cDNA or gDNA.

Some clones are missing from TCRdb's copy, which holds only in-frame ones; the method was immunoSEQ multiplex PCR. Here the sample spans about 81,000 clones, 91% being singletons. The CDR3 totals 15 residues. The germline V gene encodes CDR1 LGHNA and CDR2 YNFKEQ. With 0 bases removed from V and 2 bases from J, the gap between germline ends came to 10 bases. The sample was peripheral blood. The chain couples TRBV4-2 to TRBJ1-1; D not certain. This sequence was found in a woman aged 50 to 60 in a cohort sampled during active COVID-19. CDR3 loop: CASSQDSNRNTEAFF. CDR3 sequence (DNA): TGTGCCAGCAGCCAAGATAGTAACAGAAACACTGAAGCTTTCTTT.